Listed below are T cell receptor beta chains from one sample, sequenced in a study of human T cells and chemical hapten exposure. MiXCR, run by TCRdb on the RACE reads, gives a single entry per CDR3 protein. The profile shows over 75,000 distinct CDR3 sequences, 9.5% to 13% of them singletons. The sequencing here drew on whole blood, taken in connection with sensitization to the hapten diphenylcyclopropenone (DPC). The receptors derive from a woman aged 25 to 39 with alopecia areata. Some clones in this sample may be carry-over from other donors' samples. The CDR3 runs from the conserved cysteine through the conserved F or W. A D gene is named only where the DNA matches it firmly. Not all rows give a size; the values are once, few, many and, for expanded clones, a class.

V gene	J gene	clone size	CDR3 length	D gene	CDR3 DNA	CDR3 protein
TRBV21-1	TRBJ2-1	.	14	.	TGTGCCAGCAGCAAAGCCCGGGGGGCTGGTGAGCAGTTCTTC	CASSKARGAGEQFF
TRBV13	TRBJ2-3	.	15	.	TGTGCCAGCAGCTCTAGAACCCCTAGCACAGATACGCAGTATTTT	CASSSRTPSTDTQYF
TRBV29-1	TRBJ2-7	.	14	.	TGCAGCGTGCGAACGGCCTGGAGCTCCTACGAGCAGTACTTC	CSVRTAWSSYEQYF
TRBV10-3	TRBJ2-5	few	14	TRBD1	TGTGCCATCAGTGAGACGGGACAGCAAGAGACCCAGTACTTC	CAISETGQQETQYF
TRBV28	TRBJ1-2	few	16	.	TGTGCCAGCAGTTTATTACTCCTGGACCGACGGTATGGCTACACCTTC	CASSLLLLDRRYGYTF
TRBV10-3	TRBJ2-7	many	14	.	TGTGCCATCAGTGAGAGACAGGACTCCTACGAGCAGTACTTC	CAISERQDSYEQYF
TRBV29-1	TRBJ1-3	.	14	.	TGCAGCGCCGGGGGCAGGGAAGATGGAAACACCATATATTTT	CSAGGREDGNTIYF
TRBV7-9	TRBJ2-7	many	15	.	TGTGCCAGCAGCTTAGTAGGGACACAGGCCTACGAGCAGTACTTC	CASSLVGTQAYEQYF
TRBV14	TRBJ2-1	.	14	.	TGTGCCAGCAGCCAAAGCTACCCGTCGAATGAGCAGTTCTTC	CASSQSYPSNEQFF
TRBV28	TRBJ1-5	many	14	TRBD1	TGTGCCAGCAGCTCAGGACAGGGACTACGGCCCCAGCATTTT	CASSSGQGLRPQHF
TRBV19	TRBJ2-7	many	15	.	TGTGCCAGTAGCGCATCGGGGCGGCCCTCCTACGAGCAGTACTTC	CASSASGRPSYEQYF
TRBV7-2	TRBJ2-1	many	14	.	TGTGCCAGCAGCTTCCCTGGTTCCTACAATGAGCAGTTCTTC	CASSFPGSYNEQFF
TRBV25-1	TRBJ2-1	many	13	.	TGTGCCAGCAGTCACCTAGGTAACAATGAGCAGTTCTTC	CASSHLGNNEQFF
TRBV5-4	TRBJ2-5	many	16	TRBD1	TGTGCCAGCAGCTCGCAGAAGGGGGCATCGGCAGAGACCCAGTACTTC	CASSSQKGASAETQYF
TRBV30	TRBJ2-1	few	15	TRBD1	TGTGCCTGGAGTGTACGAGGACAGGGGTACAATGAGCAGTTCTTC	CAWSVRGQGYNEQFF
TRBV18	TRBJ1-6	many	17	TRBD1	TGTGCCAGCTCCCTCACTCCGAGCGGCAGGGGGAATTCACCCCTCCACTTT	CASSLTPSGRGNSPLHF
TRBV5-4	TRBJ2-6	few	16	.	TGTGCCAGCAGCTTGGTGGGGGGCTCTGGGGCCAACGTCCTGACTTTC	CASSLVGGSGANVLTF
TRBV7-9	TRBJ2-2	.	14	.	TGTGCCAGCAGCGTGACTAGTTATACCGGGGAGCTGTTTTTT	CASSVTSYTGELFF
TRBV9	TRBJ1-3	few	11	.	TGTGCCAGCAGCCTTGGAAACACCATATATTTT	CASSLGNTIYF
TRBV7-9	TRBJ1-4	many	16	.	TGTGCCAGCAGCCCGAACCGGGGAGAGGGCGATGAAAAACTGTTTTTT	CASSPNRGEGDEKLFF
TRBV28	TRBJ1-6	.	12	.	TGTGCCAGCAGCCCAGGAGGTTCACCCCTCCACTTT	CASSPGGSPLHF
TRBV6-1	TRBJ2-3	many	18	TRBD1	TGTGCCAGCAGTGAATTGGGACAGGGGGCCCACTACACAGATACGCAGTATTTT	CASSELGQGAHYTDTQYF
TRBV20-1	TRBJ2-5	many	14	TRBD2	TGCAGTGCCGTGCCGGGACTAGCGGGTGAGACCCAGTACTTC	CSAVPGLAGETQYF
TRBV18	TRBJ1-1	many	14	TRBD1	TGTGCCAGCTCACCAACAGGGGGGAACACTGAAGCTTTCTTT	CASSPTGGNTEAFF
TRBV12-3/TRBV12-4	TRBJ2-1	.	11	.	TGTGCCAGCAGTTTAACTTTTGTCCCGTTCTTC	CASSLTFVPFF
TRBV28	TRBJ2-7	few	15	TRBD2	TGTGCCAGCAGAACCCCCGCGGCGGGAGCCTACGAGCAGTACTTC	CASRTPAAGAYEQYF
TRBV28	TRBJ1-5	many	11	TRBD1	TGTGCCAGCACCCCCGGGACAGGTCAGCATTTT	CASTPGTGQHF
TRBV2	TRBJ1-6	many	16	.	TGTGCCAGCAGGGGTTCTGCGGGGCAAGATAATTCACCCCTCCACTTT	CASRGSAGQDNSPLHF
TRBV13	TRBJ2-7	many	16	.	TGTGCCAGCAGCCCAGTGGAGTTTGCGAGCTCCTACGAGCAGTACTTC	CASSPVEFASSYEQYF
TRBV11-2	TRBJ2-5	many	15	TRBD2	TGTGCCAGCAGCCTTATTTTCGGGGGGGAAGAGACCCAGTACTTC	CASSLIFGGEETQYF
TRBV27	TRBJ1-5	many	16	.	TGTGCCAGCAGTTTATCGTACAGGGAGGTAGACCAGCCCCAGCATTTT	CASSLSYREVDQPQHF
TRBV20-1	TRBJ2-5	many	18	TRBD2	TGCAGTGCTAGAGAAGTTCGCCTAGCGGCAAGAATGGAGGAGACCCAGTACTTC	CSAREVRLAARMEETQYF
TRBV27	TRBJ1-5	many	14	.	TGTGCCAGCAGTTTATCAGGGGACGATCAGCCCCAGCATTTT	CASSLSGDDQPQHF
TRBV28	TRBJ1-2	many	12	.	TGTGCCAGCAGTTCCGGGAACTATGGCTACACCTTC	CASSSGNYGYTF
TRBV28	TRBJ2-3	few	15	TRBD2	TGTGCCAGCACCCTAGCGGGGGGGCAAACAGATACGCAGTATTTT	CASTLAGGQTDTQYF
TRBV10-3	TRBJ2-5	many	15	.	TGTGCCATCAGTGAAACGTGGGCAGGTGAAGAGACCCAGTACTTC	CAISETWAGEETQYF
TRBV6-2/TRBV6-3	TRBJ1-1	many	11	.	TGTGCCAGCAGTAACGGGGTTGAAGCTTTCTTT	CASSNGVEAFF
TRBV9	TRBJ2-4	.	12	.	TGTGCCAGCAGCCGCGCGGGCAACATTCAGTACTTC	CASSRAGNIQYF
TRBV29-1	TRBJ1-1	few	12	.	TGCAGCGTTTACGGGACACTCCTGGAAGCTTTCTTT	CSVYGTLLEAFF
TRBV29-1	TRBJ1-4	many	12	.	TGCATCGGGCAGCTCGATGGTGAAAAACTGTTTTTT	CIGQLDGEKLFF
TRBV28	TRBJ1-5	few	14	TRBD1	TGTGCCAGCAGTTTTGGGGACAGGGGTATGCCCCAGCATTTT	CASSFGDRGMPQHF
TRBV3-1	TRBJ1-1	many	15	TRBD1	TGTGCCAGCAGCCAGCGACAGGGGTTAGGCACTGAAGCTTTCTTT	CASSQRQGLGTEAFF
TRBV5-5	TRBJ2-5	many	15	.	TGTGCCAGCAGCCTGACAGGCATCGTCCAAGAGACCCAGTACTTC	CASSLTGIVQETQYF
TRBV2	TRBJ1-4	.	12	.	TGTGCCAGCAGTAAGATTAATGAAAAACTGTTTTTT	CASSKINEKLFF
TRBV18	TRBJ2-3	few	16	TRBD1	TGTGCCAGCTCACCACCTTACGGGACAGCCACAGATACGCAGTATTTT	CASSPPYGTATDTQYF
TRBV28	TRBJ1-6	.	14	.	TGTGCCAGCAGACTCGACAGGTCCCGCTCACCCCTCCACTTT	CASRLDRSRSPLHF
TRBV28	TRBJ2-7	once	16	.	TGTGCCAGCACGACTCCGACGGCTCCAAGCTCCTACGAGCAGTACTTC	CASTTPTAPSSYEQYF
TRBV10-3	TRBJ2-3	.	20	TRBD2	TGTGCCATCAAGATACCTATTGGGACTAGCGGGGGGGCGAGCACAGATACGCAGTATTTT	CAIKIPIGTSGGASTDTQYF
TRBV7-2	TRBJ1-1	many	15	.	TGTGCCAGCAGCTTAGTTACAGGGTTGGGCACTGAAGCTTTCTTT	CASSLVTGLGTEAFF
TRBV5-1	TRBJ1-2	few	13	.	TGCGCCAGCAGTACCACAGTGGGCTCTGGCTACACCTTC	CASSTTVGSGYTF
TRBV7-9	TRBJ2-5	many	14	.	TGTGCCAGCAGCTTAACTAGAGAGAAAGAGACCCAGTACTTC	CASSLTREKETQYF
TRBV30	TRBJ2-3	.	17	TRBD2	TGTGCCTGGAATCCAAGGAGGGCGGGGGGGCCACCAGATACGCAGTATTTT	CAWNPRRAGGPPDTQYF